This T cell receptor beta chain was obtained from a study of CD8+CD57+ T cells in acquired aplastic anemia. Study background: Sorting CD4+ and CD8+ cells gave DNA averaging approximately 3 ug.

This clonotype was seen many times. Its antigen is undetermined. It was genomic DNA that served as the template for profiling TCR beta VDJ and CDR3. TCRdb recomputed calls from the reads with MiXCR, one row per CDR3 protein. The sample lists 86,000 or so distinct CDR3 sequences, under 50% occurring once. Germline loops: CDR1 LNHDA, CDR2 SQIVND (reference sequence). The ends lost 1 base at V and 1 base at J; junction bases unmatched: 9. This CDR3 has 17 amino acids. General study results and limits: Some 30 shared CD8+ CDR3s appeared highly expressed within patients' immunodominant clones. No significant difference in CD8+ Simpson's diversity was found between patients and controls.

Specimen: sorted CD4+, CD8+, or CD8+CD57+ T cells (not recorded which) from PBMCs. The V call is TRBV19, the J call TRBJ1-1; 7 bases map to TRBD1. This clonotype was obtained from a human donor in good health, serving as a control. CDR3 bases: TGTGCCAGTAGTATAGTTAAGGGGGCCAGGGCGAACACTGAAGCTTTCTTT. Translation: CASSIVKGARANTEAFF.